This passage covers 6 T cell receptor beta chains from one sample sequenced in a study of early T cells in non-severe SARS-CoV-2 infection. TCRdb processed the 5' RACE reads anew with MiXCR; each CDR3 protein has one entry. Among about 82,000 distinct CDR3 sequences listed, about 13% were seen once. Sample: whole blood. The source is an adult who was a healthcare worker with PCR-confirmed SARS-CoV-2 infection or an uninfected control (not recorded which).

This clonotype was counted only a few times. The V gene is TRBV7-3, the J gene TRBJ2-1; tentatively, D is TRBD2 (5 bases). Germline V CDR1 and CDR2: SGHTA, FQGTGA. V dropped 0 bases and J dropped 9 bases, with 9 bases sitting between them. CDR3 size: 13 residues. This CDR3 reads CASSLTPEVEQFF. The CDR3 DNA reads TGTGCCAGCAGCTTAACTCCGGAGGTTGAGCAGTTCTTC.

This chain uses TRBV19 with TRBJ2-7, with TRBD2 identical over 7 bases. Germline V gives CDR1 LNHDA, CDR2 SQIVND (reference sequence). V gave up 1 base and J gave up 3 bases; unmatched junction bases: 6. The CDR3 spans 15 residues. The CDR3 reads CASSIVGSGDYEQYF. The CDR3 DNA reads as TGTGCCAGTAGTATAGTAGGCAGCGGGGACTACGAGCAGTACTTC. Combining the CDR3 with reference TRBV19 and TRBJ2-7 gives the whole variable domain DGGITQSPKYLFRKEGQNVTLSCEQNLNHDAMYWYRQDPGQGLRLIYYSQIVNDFQKGDIAEGYSVSREKKESFPLTVTSAQKNPTAFYLCASSIVGSGDYEQYFGPGTRLTVT.

Many counts were recorded for this clonotype. The chain recombines TRBV5-1 with TRBJ2-7; 7 nucleotides line up with TRBD2. The ends lost 1 base at V and 6 bases at J; junction bases unmatched: 13. Germline V gene data show CDR1 as SGHRS and CDR2 as YFSETQ. The CDR3 loop spans 16 amino acids. CDR3 in DNA: TGCGCCAGCAGCTTGTTAGGGACGGGAGGACCCCCCGAGCAGTACTTC. Its protein product is CASSLLGTGGPPEQYF. The complete variable domain, with remaining parts taken from reference TRBV5-1 and TRBJ2-7, reads KAGVTQTPRYLIKTRGQQVTLSCSPISGHRSVSWYQQTPGQGLQFLFEYFSETQRNKGNFPGRFSGRQFSNSRSEMNVSTLELGDSALYLCASSLLGTGGPPEQYFGPGTRLTVT.

This chain connects TRBV7-4 to TRBJ2-1; D gene unclear. Germline values: CDR1 SGHVT, CDR2 SQSDAQ. The length of the CDR3 is 19 residues. Trimming stripped 4 bases from V and 6 bases from J, with 28 bases between. The CDR3 loop reads CASSYAIRFWITACNEQFF. The CDR3 DNA reads TGTGCCAGCAGCTACGCGATACGGTTTTGGATAACCGCATGCAATGAGCAGTTCTTC.

The chain links TRBV29-1 to TRBJ1-1; D ambiguous. There are 15 residues in the CDR3. Germline V gene sequence: CDR1 SQVTM, CDR2 ANQGSEA. The ends were cut back, 0 bases at V and 2 bases at J, with 13 bases in the middle. CDR3: CSVEDLPSSNTEAFF. The CDR3 bases are TGCAGCGTTGAAGATTTGCCCAGCTCAAACACTGAAGCTTTCTTT.

This clonotype has a handful of counts. The chain couples TRBV20-1 to TRBJ1-4, with 9 bases lining up with TRBD1. This CDR3 spans 15 amino acids. Per germline, CDR1 DFQATT and CDR2 SNEGSKA (reference sequence). The V segment lost 2 bases and the J segment 8 bases; nucleotides outside the gene matches: 9. The CDR3 sequence is CSARRDRVREEKLFF. CDR3 nucleotide sequence: TGCAGTGCTAGACGGGACAGGGTCCGGGAAGAAAAACTGTTTTTT.